These T cell receptor beta chains were read from a single sample in a study of technical replicates of blood from a handful of donors. TCRdb's table, derived via immunoSEQ multiplex PCR, lists solely in-frame clones and lacks some. The table records more than 65,000 clones, nearly 97% of them present only once. What was sequenced was T cells isolated from PBMCs. Receptors originate from a human donor in good health. Each CDR3 is given with its conserved first and last residue. D genes are given only for firm matches. A clone size is listed for some rows: how often the clone was seen (once, few, many), or a class if it is expanded.

D,V,J,size,length,DNA,CDR3
-,TRBV5-1,TRBJ1-1,once,15,TGCGCCAGCAGCTTGGTTGGGGGCTCGAACACTGAAGCTTTCTTT,CASSLVGGSNTEAFF
TRBD1,TRBV5-4,TRBJ2-3,-,16,TGTGCCAGCAGCTCCCCCACGGGACAGAACACAGATACGCAGTATTTT,CASSSPTGQNTDTQYF
-,TRBV4-3,TRBJ1-2,-,13,TGCGCCAGCAGCCAAATACGAGGGTATGGCTACACCTTC,CASSQIRGYGYTF
TRBD1,TRBV15,TRBJ1-2,-,15,TGTGCCACCAGCCCCGGGACAGGGGCAGATTATGGCTACACCTTC,CATSPGTGADYGYTF
-,TRBV30,TRBJ1-5,-,13,TGTGCCTGGAGTGTACAGGGCGATCAGCCCCAGCATTTT,CAWSVQGDQPQHF
-,TRBV5-4,TRBJ2-3,-,16,TGTGCCAGCAGCTTGGGAGCAGGGGTCCGAACAGATACGCAGTATTTT,CASSLGAGVRTDTQYF
TRBD2,TRBV4-2,TRBJ2-3,-,14,TGTGCCAGCAGCTCCACTAGCGGGTTTGATACGCAGTATTTT,CASSSTSGFDTQYF
-,TRBV27,TRBJ2-5,once,13,TGTGCCAGCAGTACTTCCGGTCGCAAGACCCAGTACTTC,CASSTSGRKTQYF
-,TRBV27,TRBJ2-3,-,16,TGTGCCAGCAGTTTTGCAAGCCACGCTAGCACAGATACGCAGTATTTT,CASSFASHASTDTQYF
TRBD2,TRBV7-9,TRBJ2-7,-,16,TGTGCCAGCAGCTTAGGACTAGCGGGGAAATCATACGAGCAGTACTTC,CASSLGLAGKSYEQYF
TRBD1,TRBV28,TRBJ2-3,-,16,TGTGCCAGCAGTTCCCCCCTGGGACAGGGGATAGATACGCAGTATTTT,CASSSPLGQGIDTQYF
-,TRBV5-1,TRBJ1-2,-,15,TGCGCCAGCAGCACCGACAGCCAGTTCCTTTATGGCTACACCTTC,CASSTDSQFLYGYTF
-,TRBV5-5,TRBJ1-1,-,15,TGTGCCAGCAGCTCCCCAACGGGGATGAACACTGAAGCTTTCTTT,CASSSPTGMNTEAFF
-,TRBV27,TRBJ1-2,-,14,TGTGCCAGCAGTTTTGGCCGATTTAACTATGGCTACACCTTC,CASSFGRFNYGYTF
-,TRBV30,TRBJ1-2,-,15,TGTGCCTGGAGTGTAATGGGGGCGGCTAACTATGGCTACACCTTC,CAWSVMGAANYGYTF
TRBD1,TRBV4-2,TRBJ1-5,-,18,TGTGCCAGCAGCCAAGATAAGCAAGGGGGCTATAGCAATCAGCCCCAGCATTTT,CASSQDKQGGYSNQPQHF
-,TRBV30,TRBJ1-5,-,13,TGTGCCTGGAGCCGGACAGATGATCAGCCCCAGCATTTT,CAWSRTDDQPQHF
-,TRBV28,TRBJ2-2,-,16,TGTGCCAGCAGTTGGTTCCATTCCAGGAACACCGGGGAGCTGTTTTTT,CASSWFHSRNTGELFF
-,TRBV9,TRBJ1-3,-,14,TGTGCCAGCACCCATGGAGGCTCTGGAAACACCATATATTTT,CASTHGGSGNTIYF
-,TRBV6-1,TRBJ1-2,once,15,TGTGCCAGCCGGGATGGAGGGGGGGGTTCTAATGGCTACACCTTC,CASRDGGGGSNGYTF
-,TRBV28,TRBJ2-2,-,14,TGTGCCAGCATTCTCCAAACAGGAACCGGGGAGCTGTTTTTT,CASILQTGTGELFF
TRBD2,TRBV30,TRBJ2-7,-,13,TGTGCCTGTGTACTAGCGGGAGGCTACGAGCAGTACTTC,CACVLAGGYEQYF
TRBD1,TRBV4-1,TRBJ2-7,-,14,TGCGCCAGCAGCCAAGGGGACAGCTCCTACGAGCAGTACTTC,CASSQGDSSYEQYF
-,TRBV6-6,TRBJ1-2,-,13,TGTGCCAGCAGCTTGAGCAGGAACTATGGCTACACCTTC,CASSLSRNYGYTF
TRBD1,TRBV5-1,TRBJ1-1,-,16,TGCGCCAGCAGCCCGGGACAGGGGGCGCTAGCCACTGAAGCTTTCTTT,CASSPGQGALATEAFF
TRBD1,TRBV7-9,TRBJ1-2,-,15,TGTGCCAGCAGCCCGAGACAGGGCTCGATCTATGGCTACACCTTC,CASSPRQGSIYGYTF
TRBD1,TRBV2,TRBJ1-1,-,14,TGTGCCAGCAGGGAGGGACAGATGAACACTGAAGCTTTCTTT,CASREGQMNTEAFF
TRBD1,TRBV19,TRBJ2-7,-,14,TGTGCCACCTCACAGGGGTGGGTCCCCTACGAGCAGTACTTC,CATSQGWVPYEQYF
TRBD1,TRBV29-1,TRBJ2-7,-,15,TGCAGCGGGTCTTCCGGGACAGGGTATTTGGCCGAGCAGTACTTC,CSGSSGTGYLAEQYF
-,TRBV28,TRBJ1-1,-,11,TGTGCCAGCAGATTAGGCCCCGTGGCTTTCTTT,CASRLGPVAFF
-,TRBV28,TRBJ2-7,-,14,TGTGCCAGCAGTTTAGGGACTCAGATCTACGAGCAGTACTTC,CASSLGTQIYEQYF
TRBD1,TRBV7-8,TRBJ2-2,-,17,TGTGCCAGCAGCCGACGGGACAGGGGGTCGGCCACCGGGGAGCTGTTTTTT,CASSRRDRGSATGELFF
TRBD1,TRBV5-1,TRBJ2-3,once,14,TGCGCCAGCAGCCGGGACAGCTACACAGATACGCAGTATTTT,CASSRDSYTDTQYF
TRBD2,TRBV25-1,TRBJ2-7,-,16,TGTGCCAGCAGTGAGTGGGAAAGGGAGGGCTCCTACGAGCAGTACTTC,CASSEWEREGSYEQYF
-,TRBV18,TRBJ2-2,-,16,TGTGCCAGCTCACCAGATGGAGGCGGACTGGCCGGGGAGCTGTTTTTT,CASSPDGGGLAGELFF
TRBD1,TRBV5-4,TRBJ2-1,-,14,TGTGCCAGCAGCTTAAGGACAGGGAGCGATGAGCAGTTCTTC,CASSLRTGSDEQFF
TRBD1,TRBV5-8,TRBJ1-5,-,16,TGTGCCAGCAGCCGGGGACAGGGGGTACGTTACCAGCCCCAGCATTTT,CASSRGQGVRYQPQHF
-,TRBV6-5,TRBJ1-1,-,14,TGTGCCAGCAGTTACGTGGGGGCATGGACTGAAGCTTTCTTT,CASSYVGAWTEAFF
TRBD1,TRBV7-9,TRBJ1-1,-,13,TGTGCCAGCAGCCGACAGGGGAACACTGAAGCTTTCTTT,CASSRQGNTEAFF
-,TRBV9,TRBJ1-2,-,12,TGTGCCAGCAGCGAGGGGAACTATGGCTACACCTTC,CASSEGNYGYTF
TRBD1,TRBV5-5,TRBJ1-2,-,14,TGTGCCAGCAGCTTATACAGGGGGCTACATGGCTACACCTTC,CASSLYRGLHGYTF
TRBD1,TRBV19,TRBJ1-5,-,14,TGTGCCACCACAAGGACAGGGGGCGGTCAGCCCCAGCATTTT,CATTRTGGGQPQHF
-,TRBV28,TRBJ2-7,-,13,TGTGCCAGCAGTTTATTATCGAGGGACGAGCAGTACTTC,CASSLLSRDEQYF
-,TRBV30,TRBJ2-1,once,13,TGTGCCTGGGATAGCAAGGCCTACAATGAGCAGTTCTTC,CAWDSKAYNEQFF
TRBD1,TRBV27,TRBJ2-3,-,13,TGTGCCGTCACGGGACAGGGTCAAGATACGCAGTATTTT,CAVTGQGQDTQYF
-,TRBV6-1,TRBJ2-7,-,15,TGTGCCAGCAGTGAGGCTTGGACAGTGTCCTACGAGCAGTACTTC,CASSEAWTVSYEQYF
-,TRBV15,TRBJ2-2,-,15,TGTGCCACCAGCAGTGATAGACTAGTCACCGGGGAGCTGTTTTTT,CATSSDRLVTGELFF
-,TRBV6-1,TRBJ2-1,-,12,TGTGCCAGCAGTCCCGGTTACAATGAGCAGTTCTTC,CASSPGYNEQFF
TRBD1,TRBV4-3,TRBJ2-7,once,14,TGCGCCAGCAGTGAAGGACAGGGATGGGGCGAGCAGTACTTC,CASSEGQGWGEQYF
-,TRBV29-1,TRBJ1-1,-,18,TGCAGCGTTGCCGCAATCGACAGGCCAGATCTTACGGACACTGAAGCTTTCTTT,CSVAAIDRPDLTDTEAFF
TRBD1,TRBV7-9,TRBJ2-3,-,15,TGTGCCAGCAGCTTAGCAGCAGGGGGAACAGATACGCAGTATTTT,CASSLAAGGTDTQYF
TRBD1,TRBV19,TRBJ2-7,-,17,TGTGCCAGTAGTCCGGGACAGGGGCTGGTACCTCCCTACGAGCAGTACTTC,CASSPGQGLVPPYEQYF
TRBD2,TRBV4-2,TRBJ2-7,-,16,TGTGCCAGCAGCCAAGGACTAGGCAGCGGGAGTTACGAGCAGTACTTC,CASSQGLGSGSYEQYF
TRBD1,TRBV10-3,TRBJ1-2,-,14,TGTGCCATCAGTGAGTCCGGGACAGAGGGCGGCTACACCTTC,CAISESGTEGGYTF
TRBD2,TRBV7-9,TRBJ2-7,once,16,TGTGCCAGCAGCTTAGAGGGACTAGCGGGAGTAGGAGAGCAGTACTTC,CASSLEGLAGVGEQYF